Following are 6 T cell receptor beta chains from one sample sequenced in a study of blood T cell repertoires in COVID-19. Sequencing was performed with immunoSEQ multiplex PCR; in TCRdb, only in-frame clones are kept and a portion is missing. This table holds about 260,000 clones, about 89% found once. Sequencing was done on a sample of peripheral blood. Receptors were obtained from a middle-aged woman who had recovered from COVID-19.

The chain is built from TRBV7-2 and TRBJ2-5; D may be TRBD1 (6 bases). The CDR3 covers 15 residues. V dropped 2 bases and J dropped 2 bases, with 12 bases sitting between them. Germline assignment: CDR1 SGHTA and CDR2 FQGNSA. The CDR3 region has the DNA TGTGCCAGCAGCTTATTCGGGACACAGCAAGAGACCCAGTACTTC. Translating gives CASSLFGTQQETQYF.

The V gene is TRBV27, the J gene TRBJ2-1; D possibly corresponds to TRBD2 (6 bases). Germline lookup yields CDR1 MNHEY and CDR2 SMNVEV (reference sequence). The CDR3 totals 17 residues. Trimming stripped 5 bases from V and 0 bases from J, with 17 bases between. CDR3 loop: CASSITFLRGSYNEQFF. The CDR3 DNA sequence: TGTGCCAGCAGTATCACCTTTTTGCGGGGCTCCTACAATGAGCAGTTCTTC.

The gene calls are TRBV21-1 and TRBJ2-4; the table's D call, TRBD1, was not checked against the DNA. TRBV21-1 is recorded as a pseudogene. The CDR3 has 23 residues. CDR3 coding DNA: TGTGCCAGCAGCAAAGGCCAATCCGGGGAACAGGGATCCCGTCACTTAGCCAAAAACATTCAGTACTTC. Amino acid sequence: CASSKGQSGEQGSRHLAKNIQYF.

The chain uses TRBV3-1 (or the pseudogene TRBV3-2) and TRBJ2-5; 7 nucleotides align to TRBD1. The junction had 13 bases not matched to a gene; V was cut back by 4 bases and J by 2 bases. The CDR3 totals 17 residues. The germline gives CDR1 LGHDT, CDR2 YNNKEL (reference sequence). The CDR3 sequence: CASSLTWTGEFQETQYF. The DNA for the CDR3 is TGTGCCAGCAGCCTCACCTGGACAGGCGAATTTCAAGAGACCCAGTACTTC.

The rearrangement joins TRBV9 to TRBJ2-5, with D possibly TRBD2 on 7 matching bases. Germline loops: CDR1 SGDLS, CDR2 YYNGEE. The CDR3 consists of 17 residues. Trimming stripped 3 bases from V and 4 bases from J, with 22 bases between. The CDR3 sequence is CASSEGVLPSGGETQYF. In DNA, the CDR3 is TGTGCCAGCAGCGAGGGGGTCTTGCCTAGCGGTGGAGAGACCCAGTACTTC. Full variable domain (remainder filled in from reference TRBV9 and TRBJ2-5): DSGVTQTPKHLITATGQRVTLRCSPRSGDLSVYWYQQSLDQGLQFLIQYYNGEERAKGNILERFSAQQFPDLHSELNLSSLELGDSALYFCASSEGVLPSGGETQYFGPGTRLLVL.

CDR3 DNA sequence: TGTGCCAGCAGCTTTGGCCCCGGGGAGCTGTTTTTT. Its translation is CASSFGPGELFF. The V gene is TRBV3-1 (or the pseudogene TRBV3-2), the J gene TRBJ2-2; D call uncertain. The ends were cut back, 5 bases at V and 6 bases at J, with 7 bases in the middle. This CDR3 is 12 amino acids long. The germline gives CDR1 LGHDT, CDR2 YNNKEL (reference sequence).